What follows are 25 T cell receptor beta chains derived from one specimen sequenced in a study of T cells in Graves' hyperthyroidism and ophthalmopathy (dated by TCRdb to the late 2010s). The library relied on multiplex PCR. TCRdb lists the instrument as Illumina HiSeq 2000. The TCR beta CDR3 regions were amplified from RNA transcripts. For the first round of RT-PCR on the TCR CDR3, the HTBI primer set was used together with the Qiagen OneStep RT-PCR kit. In TCRdb, the public reads were trimmed at Q25 with fastp and aligned with MiXCR, with productive beta chains retained. Rows merge per CDR3 protein into single entries with the most common DNA and genes. The sample records some 300,000 distinct CDR3 sequences, roughly 19% of which are singletons. The ten largest clones take up approximately 37% of the sample. The sequenced sample consisted of blood. The receptors stem from a man over 45 with Graves' ophthalmopathy.

This clonotype has more than one count but fewer than ten. The chain employs TRBV6-1 and TRBJ2-1, with D perhaps TRBD1 (6 bases). CDR3 size: 13 residues. CDR1 is MNHNS, CDR2 SASEGT, per germline. Trimming left V 5 bases short and J 8 bases short, with 13 bases between. The CDR3 loop reads CASSLQTGDEQFF. DNA for the CDR3: TGTGCCAGCAGTTTACAGACAGGCGATGAGCAGTTCTTC.

This clonotype occurred a few times. The chain combines TRBV28 with TRBJ1-5, with 9 bases that match TRBD1. V dropped 6 bases and J dropped 3; count of bases not matched to a gene: 0. The CDR3 spans 13 residues. Looked up from germline, CDR1 is MDHEN and CDR2 is SYDVKM. DNA of the CDR3: TGTGCCAGCAGACAGGGGGCCAATCAGCCCCAGCATTTT. Translation: CASRQGANQPQHF. The complete variable domain, with remaining parts taken from reference TRBV28 and TRBJ1-5, reads DVKVTQSSRYLVKRTGEKVFLECVQDMDHENMFWYRQDPGLGLRLIYFSYDVKMKEKGDIPEGYSVSREKKERFSLILESASTNQTSMYLCASRQGANQPQHFGDGTRLSIL.

J is TRBJ1-1 and V is TRBV7-9, with unresolved D. Between the trimmed V and J ends, which lost 1 base and 2 bases, there was a span of 17 bases. The CDR3 is 17 residues long. Germline V gene data show CDR1 as SEHNR and CDR2 as FQNEAQ (reference sequence). The CDR3, as DNA: TGTGCCAGCAGCTTAGAAGTACGGGGTGTTTTCAACACTGAAGCTTTCTTT. Translation: CASSLEVRGVFNTEAFF.

This clonotype was counted ten times or more. This chain joins TRBV6-1 and TRBJ2-7; TRBD1 is a possible D gene (6 bases). This CDR3 has 16 residues. Germline lookup yields CDR1 MNHNS and CDR2 SASEGT. Trimming took 0 bases from V and 5 from J, leaving 17 bases between them. The CDR3: CASSEAHTGRSNEQYF. CDR3 in DNA: TGTGCCAGCAGTGAAGCGCATACAGGGCGGTCCAACGAGCAGTACTTC.

This clonotype was found many times. This chain joins TRBV24-1 and TRBJ2-3, with no clear D. The germline V and J ends were trimmed by 6 bases and 0 bases, with 12 bases remaining between them. In germline, CDR1 is KGHDR, CDR2 SFDVKD. This CDR3 is 15 amino acids long. The CDR3 bases are TGTGCCACCAGTCGACCGCCGCCTAGCACAGATACGCAGTATTTT. Protein sequence: CATSRPPPSTDTQYF.

As for this clonotype: Possible read error: a much larger clone is one base away. The V gene is TRBV7-6, the J gene TRBJ2-1; D remains ambiguous. The CDR3 is 13 residues long. Germline V gives CDR1 SGHVS, CDR2 FNYEAQ. The CDR3: CASSLAGAYEQLF. The CDR3 nucleotides read TGTGCCAGCAGCTTAGCAGGAGCCTATGAGCAGCTCTTC.

This clonotype was detected only a few times. This chain connects TRBV10-3 to TRBJ2-5; tentatively, D is TRBD1 (5 bases). The V end was cut by 8 bases, the J end by 4 bases, with 14 bases between. There are 13 residues in the CDR3. Germline CDR1 ENHRY, CDR2 SYGVKD. The CDR3 DNA is TGTGCCATCGGGGCAGTGCTAGGAGAGACCCAGTACTTC. This gives the protein CAIGAVLGETQYF.

J is TRBJ2-2 and V is TRBV7-3, with D tentatively TRBD1 (6 bases). The germline V gene encodes CDR1 SGHTA and CDR2 FQGTGA. The V and J ends lost 0 bases and 7 bases respectively, with 15 bases between them. This CDR3 contains 16 residues. The CDR3, as DNA: TGTGCCAGCAGCTTAACAGCAACAGGGTTGGGCGGGGAGCTGTTTTTT. Protein: CASSLTATGLGGELFF.

In this sample, this clonotype turned up many times. The chain joins TRBV3-1 to TRBJ2-7, with TRBD2 identical over 8 bases. Germline-derived CDR1 and CDR2 are LGHDT and YNNKEL (reference sequence). This CDR3 comprises 15 residues. V lost 0 bases to trimming and J lost 5 bases; unmatched junction nucleotides: 6. The CDR3 spells CASSQDSGKTDEQYF. The CDR3 DNA is TGTGCCAGCAGCCAAGATAGCGGGAAGACTGACGAGCAGTACTTC.

There are many counts of this clonotype. The CDR3: CASSLNSYYEQYF. The CDR3, as DNA: TGCGCCAGCAGCTTGAACTCTTACTACGAGCAGTACTTC. The chain joins TRBV5-1 to TRBJ2-7, with D hard to call. CDR1 and CDR2 from the germline V gene are SGHRS and YFSETQ. The CDR3 spans 13 residues. V was cut by 1 base and J by 3 bases, with 8 bases left in between.

On this clonotype: This may arise from a read error, as a much more abundant clone is one base away. The conserved phenylalanine or tryptophan is not found at the CDR3 terminus, so this likely reflects a read error. The chain links TRBV27 to TRBJ1-2; D uncertain. This CDR3 spans 17 amino acids. CDR1 MNHEY and CDR2 SMNVEV come from the germline V gene (reference sequence). V was cut by 5 bases and J by 3 bases, with 22 bases left in between. CDR3 sequence reads: CASSPTRFKLRDYGYTL. CDR3 nucleotide sequence: TGTGCCAGCAGTCCGACCCGGTTCAAATTGCGGGACTATGGCTACACCCTC.

The chain is built from TRBV6-1 and TRBJ2-3; D could derive from TRBD1 or TRBD2 (5 bases each). With 3 bases removed from V and 10 bases from J, the gap between germline ends came to 8 bases. This CDR3 comprises 11 residues. Germline V gives CDR1 MNHNS, CDR2 SASEGT. CDR3 sequence (DNA): TGTGCCAGCAGTGAGTCGGGACCGCAGTATTTT. Its translation is CASSESGPQYF.

The chain combines TRBV28 with TRBJ2-7; D possibly corresponds to TRBD1 (6 bases). The CDR3 is 14 residues long. Looked up from germline, CDR1 is MDHEN and CDR2 is SYDVKM. V was cut by 4 bases and J by 1 base, with 11 bases left in between. DNA for the CDR3: TGTGCCAGCAGTTCTCAGGGGATATCCTACGAGCAGTACTTC. It encodes CASSSQGISYEQYF.

In this sample, this clonotype turned up a few times. The chain has TRBV24-1 and TRBJ2-7; 7 bases align to TRBD2. This CDR3 region has 14 residues. Germline V gene sequence: CDR1 KGHDR, CDR2 SFDVKD. V gave up 5 bases and J gave up 0 bases; unmatched junction bases: 3. The CDR3 sequence is CATSAGGSSYEQYF. The CDR3 DNA reads as TGTGCCACCAGTGCCGGCGGGAGCTCCTACGAGCAGTACTTC.

This rearrangement joins TRBV10-2 to TRBJ2-6; D unresolved. Trimming cost V 1 base and J 2 bases, with 9 bases left between them. Germline CDR1 WSHSY, CDR2 SAAADI. The CDR3 loop spans 16 amino acids. The CDR3 protein is CASSEYGGAGANVLTF. DNA of the CDR3: TGCGCCAGCAGTGAGTACGGTGGGGCTGGGGCCAACGTCCTGACTTTC.

This clonotype was seen a single time. The V call is TRBV6-1, the J call TRBJ1-4; D remains unclear. V lost 1 base and J lost 1, with 7 bases in between. Germline V gene lookup returns CDR1 MNHNS and CDR2 SASEGT. The CDR3 extends over 15 amino acids. CDR3 nucleotide sequence: TGTGCCAGCAGTGAAGGTGGCGTAACTAATGAAAAACTGTTTTTT. Translated, it gives CASSEGGVTNEKLFF.

This clonotype came up many times. CDR3 region: CASSLRASNTGELFF. The CDR3 DNA reads TGCGCCAGCAGCCTGCGGGCCTCGAACACCGGGGAGCTGTTTTTT. This chain connects TRBV5-1 to TRBJ2-2; possible D gene TRBD2, 5 bases. Germline-derived CDR1 and CDR2 are SGHRS and YFSETQ. The CDR3 totals 15 residues. V lost 4 bases to trimming and J lost 0 bases, with 10 bases between them.

This clonotype has more than one count but fewer than ten. The rearrangement links TRBV27 to TRBJ1-5; D gene unclear. V was shortened by 2 bases and J by 2 bases, with 16 bases between the two germline ends. The CDR3 extends over 17 amino acids. Germline V lookup: CDR1 MNHEY, CDR2 SMNVEV (reference sequence). As DNA, the CDR3 is TGTGCCAGCAGTTTAAGCCCCCGGGCCGCGGGCAATCAGCCCCAGCATTTT. This translates into CASSLSPRAAGNQPQHF.

This clonotype has a count of ten or more. The genes are TRBV27 and TRBJ2-5; 7 bases are shared with TRBD2. The V gene end was trimmed by 5 bases and the J gene end by 5 bases; junction bases not matched to a gene: 8. This CDR3 is built from 14 residues. CDR1 and CDR2 from the germline V gene are MNHEY and SMNVEV (reference sequence). CDR3 DNA sequence: TGTGCCAGCAGTCCAACTAGCGTAGGGGAGACCCAGTACTTC. This sequence encodes CASSPTSVGETQYF.

The chain has TRBV3-1 and TRBJ2-7; weak D call: TRBD2 (6 bases). In germline, CDR1 is LGHDT, CDR2 YNNKEL (reference sequence). This CDR3 is 15 amino acids long. Deletions cut 1 base from V and 3 bases from J, with 13 bases between. CDR3 amino acids: CASSQGTDYFYEQYF. DNA of the CDR3: TGTGCCAGCAGCCAAGGGACGGACTATTTCTACGAGCAGTACTTC.

J is TRBJ2-7 and V is TRBV20-1; TRBD2 matches 7 bases. Per germline, CDR1 DFQATT and CDR2 SNEGSKA (reference sequence). This CDR3 has 12 amino acids. The CDR3 DNA follows: TGCGGTCAAGTAGCGGGCCTCTACGAGCAGTACTTC. It encodes CGQVAGLYEQYF.

This clonotype was seen ten or more times. The chain uses TRBV7-3 and TRBJ2-7; a weak D match, TRBD1 (6 bases). Trimming removed 4 bases at V and 6 bases at J, with 13 bases between. Per the germline V gene, CDR1 is SGHTA and CDR2 is FQGTGA. The CDR3 extends over 13 amino acids. CDR3 in amino acids: CASSSDSLGEQYF. CDR3 nucleotide sequence: TGTGCCAGCAGCTCGGACAGCTTAGGCGAGCAGTACTTC.

This chain uses TRBV7-8 with TRBJ2-7; tentatively, D is TRBD2 (5 bases). Germline CDR1 SGHVS, CDR2 FQNEAQ. The length of the CDR3 is 14 residues. The V end lost 0 bases, the J end lost 5 bases, and 11 bases lay between the germline ends. Here the CDR3 DNA reads TGTGCCAGCAGCTTAGCGGGAGCTGGCAACGAGCAGTACTTC. Protein sequence: CASSLAGAGNEQYF. Filled out from reference TRBV7-8 and TRBJ2-7, the complete variable domain reads GAGVSQSPRYKVAKRGQDVALRCDPISGHVSLFWYQQALGQGPEFLTYFQNEAQLDKSGLPSDRFFAERPEGSVSTLKIQRTQQEDSAVYLCASSLAGAGNEQYFGPGTRLTVT.

This clonotype was observed a few times. A much larger clone differs by one base, so this may be a read error. The conserved closing phenylalanine or tryptophan is absent in this CDR3, likely reflecting a read error. The rearrangement links TRBV12-3 or TRBV12-4 to TRBJ2-3, with 7 bases lining up with TRBD2. After removal of 6 bases from V and 4 bases from J, the junction contained 13 bases not matched to a gene. The CDR3 has 16 residues. In DNA, the CDR3 is TGTGCCAGCAGCCGCAGGTTGGCGGGAGCCCCAGATACGCAGTATCTT. Its protein is CASSRRLAGAPDTQYL.

This clonotype has a count of ten or more. V usage is TRBV28 and J usage is TRBJ1-1; a weak D match, TRBD1 (6 bases). The CDR3 length is 14 residues. V shed 5 bases and J shed 4 bases, with 14 bases lying between them. CDR1 and CDR2 (germline): MDHEN, SYDVKM. For the CDR3, the DNA is TGTGCCAGCAGTCGCCCCGGACAGAGCACTGAAGCTTTCTTT. As protein: CASSRPGQSTEAFF. Using reference TRBV28 and TRBJ1-1 for the parts outside the CDR3, the full variable domain is DVKVTQSSRYLVKRTGEKVFLECVQDMDHENMFWYRQDPGLGLRLIYFSYDVKMKEKGDIPEGYSVSREKKERFSLILESASTNQTSMYLCASSRPGQSTEAFFGQGTRLTVV.